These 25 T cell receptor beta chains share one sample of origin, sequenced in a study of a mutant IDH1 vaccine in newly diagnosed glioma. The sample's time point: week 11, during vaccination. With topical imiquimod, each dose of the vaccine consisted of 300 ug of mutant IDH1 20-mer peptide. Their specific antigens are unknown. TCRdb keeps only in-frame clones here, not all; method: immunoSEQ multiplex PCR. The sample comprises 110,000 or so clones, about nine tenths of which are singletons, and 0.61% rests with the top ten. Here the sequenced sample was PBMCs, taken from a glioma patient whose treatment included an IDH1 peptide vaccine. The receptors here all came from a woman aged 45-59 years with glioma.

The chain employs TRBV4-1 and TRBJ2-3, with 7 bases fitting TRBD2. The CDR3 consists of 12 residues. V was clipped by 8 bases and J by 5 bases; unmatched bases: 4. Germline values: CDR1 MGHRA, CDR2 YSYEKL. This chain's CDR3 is CASRSGKDTQYF. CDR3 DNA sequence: TGCGCCAGCCGCAGCGGGAAAGATACGCAGTATTTT.

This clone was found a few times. The CDR3 DNA follows: TGTGCAAACGGGAACACTGAAGCTTTCTTT. It is translated as CANGNTEAFF. This chain links TRBV19 with TRBJ1-1; D gene ambiguous. Germline CDR1 is LNHDA and CDR2 is SQIVND (reference sequence). The length of the CDR3 is 10 residues.

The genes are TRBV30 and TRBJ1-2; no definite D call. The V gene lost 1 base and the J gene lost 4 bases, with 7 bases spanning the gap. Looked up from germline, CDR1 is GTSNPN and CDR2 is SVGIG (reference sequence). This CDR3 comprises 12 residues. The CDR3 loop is CAWSEGLYGYTF. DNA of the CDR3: TGTGCCTGGAGTGAGGGCCTCTATGGCTACACCTTC. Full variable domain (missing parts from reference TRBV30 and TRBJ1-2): SQTIHQWPATLVQPVGSPLSLECTVEGTSNPNLYWYRQAAGRGLQLLFYSVGIGQISSEVPQNLSASRPQDRQFILSSKKLLLSDSGFYLCAWSEGLYGYTFGSGTRLTVV.

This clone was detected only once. The CDR3 loop is CASSGQGHGDTQYF. The CDR3 DNA follows: TGTGCCAGCAGCGGGCAGGGGCACGGAGATACGCAGTATTTT. The chain employs TRBV7-8 and TRBJ2-3, with D perhaps matching TRBD1 (6 bases). The CDR3 extends over 14 amino acids. Deletions cut 5 bases from V and 5 bases from J, with 14 bases between. Germline V gives CDR1 SGHVS, CDR2 FQNEAQ.

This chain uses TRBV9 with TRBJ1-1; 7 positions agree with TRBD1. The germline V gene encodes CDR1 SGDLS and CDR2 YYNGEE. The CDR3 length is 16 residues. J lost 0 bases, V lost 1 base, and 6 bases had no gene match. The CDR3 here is CASSVTPTGLNTEAFF. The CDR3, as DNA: TGTGCCAGCAGCGTAACCCCGACAGGGTTGAACACTGAAGCTTTCTTT.

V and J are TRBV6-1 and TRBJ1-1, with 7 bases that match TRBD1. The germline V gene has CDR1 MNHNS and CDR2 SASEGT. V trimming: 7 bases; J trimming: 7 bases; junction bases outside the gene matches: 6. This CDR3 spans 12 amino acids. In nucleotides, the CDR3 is TGTGCCAGCATTTTAAGGACAGGTGAAGCTTTCTTT. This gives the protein CASILRTGEAFF.

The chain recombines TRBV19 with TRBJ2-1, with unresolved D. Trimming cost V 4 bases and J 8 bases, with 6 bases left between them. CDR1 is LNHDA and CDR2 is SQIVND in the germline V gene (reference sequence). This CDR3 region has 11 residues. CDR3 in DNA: TGTGCCAGTAGTAGATTGTATGAGCAGTTCTTC. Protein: CASSRLYEQFF.

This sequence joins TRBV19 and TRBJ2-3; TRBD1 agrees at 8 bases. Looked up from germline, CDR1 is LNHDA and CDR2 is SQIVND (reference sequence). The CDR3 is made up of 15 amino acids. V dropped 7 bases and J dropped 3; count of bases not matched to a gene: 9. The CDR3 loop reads CASNDRGEWTDTQYF. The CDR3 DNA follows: TGTGCCAGTAACGACAGGGGAGAGTGGACAGATACGCAGTATTTT.

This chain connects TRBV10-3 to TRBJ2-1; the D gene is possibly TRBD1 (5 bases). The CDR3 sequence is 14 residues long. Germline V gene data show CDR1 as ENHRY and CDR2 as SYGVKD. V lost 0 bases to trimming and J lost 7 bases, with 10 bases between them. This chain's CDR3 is CAISESRQSNEQFF. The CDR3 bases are TGTGCCATCAGTGAGTCTCGACAGTCGAATGAGCAGTTCTTC.

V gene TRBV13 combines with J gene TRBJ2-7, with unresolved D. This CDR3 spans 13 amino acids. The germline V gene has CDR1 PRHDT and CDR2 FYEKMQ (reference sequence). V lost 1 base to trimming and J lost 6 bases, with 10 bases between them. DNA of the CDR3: TGTGCCAGCAGCTTAGCCGCAAAAGGCGAGCAGTACTTC. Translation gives CASSLAAKGEQYF.

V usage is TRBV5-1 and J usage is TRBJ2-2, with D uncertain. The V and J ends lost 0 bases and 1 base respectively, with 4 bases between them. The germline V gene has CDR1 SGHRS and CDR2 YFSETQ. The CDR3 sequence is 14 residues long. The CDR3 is CASSLGRNTGELFF. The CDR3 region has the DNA TGCGCCAGCAGCTTGGGACGGAACACCGGGGAGCTGTTTTTT. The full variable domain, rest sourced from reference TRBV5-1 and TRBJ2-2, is KAGVTQTPRYLIKTRGQQVTLSCSPISGHRSVSWYQQTPGQGLQFLFEYFSETQRNKGNFPGRFSGRQFSNSRSEMNVSTLELGDSALYLCASSLGRNTGELFFGEGSRLTVL.

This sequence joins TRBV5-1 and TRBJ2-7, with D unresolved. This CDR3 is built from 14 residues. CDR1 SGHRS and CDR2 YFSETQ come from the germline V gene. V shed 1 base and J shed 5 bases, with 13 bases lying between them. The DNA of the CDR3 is TGCGCCAGCAGCTTGTTAGGCATGCAGGACGAGCAGTACTTC. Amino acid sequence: CASSLLGMQDEQYF.

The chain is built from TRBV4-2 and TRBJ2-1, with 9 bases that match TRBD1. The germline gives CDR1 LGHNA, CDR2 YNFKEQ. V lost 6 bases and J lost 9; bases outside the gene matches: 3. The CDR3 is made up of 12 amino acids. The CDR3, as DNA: TGTGCCAGCAGACGACAGGGGGGTGAGCAGTTCTTC. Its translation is CASRRQGGEQFF.

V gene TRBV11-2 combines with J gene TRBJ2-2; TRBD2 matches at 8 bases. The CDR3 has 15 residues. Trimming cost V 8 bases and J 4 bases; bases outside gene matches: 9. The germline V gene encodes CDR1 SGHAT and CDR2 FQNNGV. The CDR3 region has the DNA TGTGCCAGCCGCCTGGGGCTAGCGGGCACCGGGGAGCTGTTTTTT. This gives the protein CASRLGLAGTGELFF.

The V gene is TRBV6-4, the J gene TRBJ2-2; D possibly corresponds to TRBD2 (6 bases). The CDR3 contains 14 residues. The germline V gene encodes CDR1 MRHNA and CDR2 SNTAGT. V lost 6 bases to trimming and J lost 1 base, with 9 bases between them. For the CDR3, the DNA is TGTGCCAGCAGGGCTAGCGAGAACACCGGGGAGCTGTTTTTT. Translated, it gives CASRASENTGELFF.

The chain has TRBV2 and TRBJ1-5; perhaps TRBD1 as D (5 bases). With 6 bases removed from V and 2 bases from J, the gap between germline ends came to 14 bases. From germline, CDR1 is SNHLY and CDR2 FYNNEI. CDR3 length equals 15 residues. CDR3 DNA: TGTGCCAGCAGCGGCGGGGGGTTGGGCAATCAGCCCCAGCATTTT. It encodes CASSGGGLGNQPQHF.

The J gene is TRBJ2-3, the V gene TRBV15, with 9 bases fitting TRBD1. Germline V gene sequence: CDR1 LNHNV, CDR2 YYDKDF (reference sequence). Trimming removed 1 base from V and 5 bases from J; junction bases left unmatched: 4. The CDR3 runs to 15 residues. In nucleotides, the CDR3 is TGTGCCACCAGCAGAGGGGACAGGGACCTAGATACGCAGTATTTT. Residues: CATSRGDRDLDTQYF. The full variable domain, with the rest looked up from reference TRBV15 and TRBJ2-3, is DAMVIQNPRYQVTQFGKPVTLSCSQTLNHNVMYWYQQKSSQAPKLLFHYYDKDFNNEADTPDNFQSRRPNTSFCFLDIRSPGLGDTAMYLCATSRGDRDLDTQYFGPGTRLTVL.

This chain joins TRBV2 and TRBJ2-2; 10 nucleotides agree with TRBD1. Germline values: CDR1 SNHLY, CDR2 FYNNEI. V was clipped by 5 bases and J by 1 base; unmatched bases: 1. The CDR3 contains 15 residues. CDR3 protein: CASSRDRGNTGELFF. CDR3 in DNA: TGTGCCAGCAGTAGGGACAGGGGGAACACCGGGGAGCTGTTTTTT.

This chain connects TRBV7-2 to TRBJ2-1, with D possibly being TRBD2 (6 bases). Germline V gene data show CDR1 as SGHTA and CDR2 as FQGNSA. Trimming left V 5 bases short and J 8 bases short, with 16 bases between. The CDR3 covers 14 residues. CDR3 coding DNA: TGTGCCAGCAGCGCCCAACGCTCTAGCGATGAGCAGTTCTTC. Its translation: CASSAQRSSDEQFF.

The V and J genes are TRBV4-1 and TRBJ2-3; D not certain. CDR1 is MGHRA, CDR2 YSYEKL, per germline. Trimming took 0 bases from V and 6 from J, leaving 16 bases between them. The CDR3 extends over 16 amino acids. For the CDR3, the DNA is TGCGCCAGCAGCCAAGACGCCAGTGTGGGCTTGGATACGCAGTATTTT. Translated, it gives CASSQDASVGLDTQYF.

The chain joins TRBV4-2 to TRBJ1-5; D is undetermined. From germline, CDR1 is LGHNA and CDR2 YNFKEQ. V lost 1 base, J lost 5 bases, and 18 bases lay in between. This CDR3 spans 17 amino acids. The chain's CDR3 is CASSQVVDYGRHQPQHF. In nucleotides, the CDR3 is TGTGCCAGCAGCCAAGTGGTGGATTACGGGCGGCATCAGCCCCAGCATTTT.

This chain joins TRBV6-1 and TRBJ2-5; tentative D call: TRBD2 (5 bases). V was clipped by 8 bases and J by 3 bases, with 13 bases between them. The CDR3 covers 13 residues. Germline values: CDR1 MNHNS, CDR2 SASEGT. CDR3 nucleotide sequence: TGTGCCAGCTCTCGGGGTGGGGAAGAGACCCAGTACTTC. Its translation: CASSRGGEETQYF.

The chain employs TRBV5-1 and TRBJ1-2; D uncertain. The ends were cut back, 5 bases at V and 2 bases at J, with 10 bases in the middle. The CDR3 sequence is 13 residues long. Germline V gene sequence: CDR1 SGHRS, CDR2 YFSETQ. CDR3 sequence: CASRIDANYGYTF. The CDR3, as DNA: TGCGCCAGCAGAATTGACGCCAACTATGGCTACACCTTC.

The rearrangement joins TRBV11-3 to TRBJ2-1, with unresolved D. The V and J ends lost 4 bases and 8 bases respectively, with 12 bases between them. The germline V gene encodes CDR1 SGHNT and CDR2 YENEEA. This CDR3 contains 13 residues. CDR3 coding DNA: TGTGCCAGCAGCTCCTTCAGTGGTTATGAGCAGTTCTTC. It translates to CASSSFSGYEQFF.

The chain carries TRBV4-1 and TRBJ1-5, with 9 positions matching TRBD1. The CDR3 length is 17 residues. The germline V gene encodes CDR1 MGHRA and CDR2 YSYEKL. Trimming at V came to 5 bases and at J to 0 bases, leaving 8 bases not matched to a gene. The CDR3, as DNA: TGCGCCAGCAGCATACGGACAGGGGCGGATAGCAATCAGCCCCAGCATTTT. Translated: CASSIRTGADSNQPQHF.